The 6 T cell receptor beta chains in this list originate from one sample, sequenced in a study of blood T cell repertoires in COVID-19. Repertoires were generated with immunoSEQ multiplex PCR, while TCRdb's copy carries only in-frame clones and drops some. The data hold about 130,000 clones, with about 77% observed a single time. Material: peripheral blood. These receptors were collected from an elderly man with acute or convalescent COVID-19.

The rearrangement links TRBV6-2 or TRBV6-3 to TRBJ2-3, with TRBD2 matching over 14 bases. The V segment lost 6 bases and the J segment 6 bases; nucleotides outside the gene matches: 11. The germline CDR1 and CDR2 sequences are MNHEY and SVGEGT. CDR3 length: 17 amino acids. The CDR3 bases are TGTGCCAGCAGCCCACTTGGACTAGCGGGGGGTAGGGATACGCAGTATTTT. It codes for CASSPLGLAGGRDTQYF.

The rearrangement links TRBV5-4 to TRBJ2-7; D is ambiguous. In germline, CDR1 is SGHNT, CDR2 YYREEE (reference sequence). CDR3 length: 14 residues. The germline V and J ends were trimmed by 0 bases and 4 bases, with 11 bases remaining between them. The CDR3 coding sequence is TGTGCCAGCAGCTTGGACTCGACAACATACGAGCAGTACTTC. It yields the protein CASSLDSTTYEQYF.

This chain uses TRBV5-1 with TRBJ2-7; possibly TRBD1 for D (6 bases). V was cut by 4 bases and J by 2 bases, with 10 bases left in between. Germline assignment: CDR1 SGHRS and CDR2 YFSETQ. The CDR3 is made up of 13 amino acids. Written as DNA, the CDR3 is TGCGCCAGCAGCCCTGAGGGGGCCTACGAGCAGTACTTC. Its translation: CASSPEGAYEQYF.

This rearrangement joins TRBV10-2 to TRBJ2-7, with 11 bases lining up with TRBD1. V was clipped by 5 bases and J by 7 bases; unmatched bases: 10. CDR1 WSHSY and CDR2 SAAADI come from the germline V gene. The CDR3 runs 15 residues. CDR3 in DNA: TGCGCCAGCAGTCCGTCCGGGACAGGGGGAGGGGAGCAGTACTTC. Translated: CASSPSGTGGGEQYF.

Only a few counts were recorded for this clone. The chain joins TRBV15 to TRBJ2-2; 11 nucleotides line up with TRBD2. CDR1 and CDR2 (germline): LNHNV, YYDKDF (reference sequence). The CDR3 is made up of 19 amino acids. V shed 0 bases, J shed 3 bases, and the junction held 9 bases outside the gene matches. The CDR3 DNA is TGTGCCACCAGCAGAGATGGGCTAGCGGGGGGACTTTACACCGGGGAGCTGTTTTTT. It codes for CATSRDGLAGGLYTGELFF.

This clone appeared a single time. The V call is TRBV6-2 or TRBV6-3, the J call TRBJ2-7; no definite D call. There are 14 residues in the CDR3. In germline, CDR1 is MNHEY, CDR2 SVGEGT. V lost 0 bases and J 1 base, leaving 7 bases between the germline ends. CDR3 residues: CASSYSTPSYEQYF. Here the CDR3 DNA reads TGTGCCAGCAGTTACTCCACACCTTCCTACGAGCAGTACTTC.